This T cell receptor (beta chain) was retrieved from a study of cytomegalovirus exposure and HLA in healthy donors. As concerns this clone: Antigen specificity is unknown.

A multiplex PCR was run with 60 Vbeta primers and 13 Jbeta primers. Here immunoSEQ multiplex PCR was the method, and the copy in TCRdb shows in-frame clones only, minus some. The sample has around 150,000 clones; approximately 84% are singletons. Study results and caveats: TRBV6-2, TRBV6-3 and other indistinguishable V segments were excluded. Cytomegalovirus status was reportedly diagnosed by the classifier with high sensitivity and specificity.

CDR1 MNHEY and CDR2 SMNVEV come from the germline V gene (reference sequence). V lost 4 bases, J lost 7 bases, and 22 bases lay in between. This CDR3 is 16 amino acids long. The TCR was taken from a man aged 18 to 30 in good health and CMV-seropositive. The sequenced material came from PBMCs. The chain combines TRBV27 with TRBJ1-2, with a weak D call TRBD1 (6 bases). The CDR3 coding sequence is TGTGCCAGCAGTTCACAGGTCAGGGGCCCGAGGGCTGGCTACACCTTC. Protein product: CASSSQVRGPRAGYTF.